This TCR beta chain emerged from a study of regulatory T cells in long-lasting Graves disease. Study results and caveats: TRBV28, TRBJ1-2 and TRBJ2-5 emerged as the favored segments in persistent disease. Fewer public clonotypes were shared by new patients (approximately 1,000) than by persistent patients (roughly 2,500).

As to this clonotype: Its antigen is unknown.

In building TCR beta libraries, iRepertoire HTBI primers were used together with Arm-PCR of CDR3 regions. TCRdb reprocessed the multiplex PCR reads with MiXCR, giving one entry per CDR3 protein. This sample has around 460,000 distinct CDR3 sequences, with around a fifth found just once. The sample's time point: persistent/refractory GD, antithyroid drugs over 5 years with positive TRAb. The TCR library was prepared using RNA isolated from PBMCs. The CDR3 length is 15 residues. Germline assignment: CDR1 SGHTA and CDR2 FQGNSA. The V and J ends lost 3 bases and 6 bases respectively, with 15 bases between them.

This receptor was obtained from a female donor with Graves disease. J is TRBJ1-3 and V is TRBV7-2; D not certain. The sample consisted of peripheral blood mononuclear cells (PBMCs), taken when the disease was refractory, from a patient treated with antithyroid drugs. CDR3: CASSLPWGDKNTIYF. The CDR3 DNA reads TGTGCCAGCAGCTTGCCTTGGGGTGATAAAAACACCATATATTTT.